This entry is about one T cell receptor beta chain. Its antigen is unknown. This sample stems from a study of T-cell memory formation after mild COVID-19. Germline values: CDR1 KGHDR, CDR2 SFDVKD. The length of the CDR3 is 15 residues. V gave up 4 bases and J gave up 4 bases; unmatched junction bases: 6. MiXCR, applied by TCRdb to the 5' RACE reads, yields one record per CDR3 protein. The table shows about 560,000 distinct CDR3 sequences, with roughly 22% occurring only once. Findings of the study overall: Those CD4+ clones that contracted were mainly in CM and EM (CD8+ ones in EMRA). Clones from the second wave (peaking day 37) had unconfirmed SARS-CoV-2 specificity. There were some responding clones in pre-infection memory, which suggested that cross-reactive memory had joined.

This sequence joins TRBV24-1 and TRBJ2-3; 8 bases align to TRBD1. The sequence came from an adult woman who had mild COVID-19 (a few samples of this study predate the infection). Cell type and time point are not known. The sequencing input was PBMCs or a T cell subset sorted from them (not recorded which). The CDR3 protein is CATSEPNRGADTQYF. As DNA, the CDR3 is TGTGCCACCAGTGAACCGAACAGGGGGGCAGATACGCAGTATTTT.